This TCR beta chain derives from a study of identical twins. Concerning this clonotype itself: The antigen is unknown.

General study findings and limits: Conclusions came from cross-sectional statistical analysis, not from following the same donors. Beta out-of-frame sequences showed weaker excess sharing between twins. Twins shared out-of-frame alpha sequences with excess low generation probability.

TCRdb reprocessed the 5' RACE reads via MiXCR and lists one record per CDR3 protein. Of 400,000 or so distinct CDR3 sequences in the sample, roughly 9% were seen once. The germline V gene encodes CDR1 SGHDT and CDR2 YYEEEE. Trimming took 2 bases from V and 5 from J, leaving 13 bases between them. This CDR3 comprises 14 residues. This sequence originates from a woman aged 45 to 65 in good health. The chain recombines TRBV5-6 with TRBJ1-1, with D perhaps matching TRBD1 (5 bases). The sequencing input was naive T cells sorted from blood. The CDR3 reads CASSFQGVRTEAFF. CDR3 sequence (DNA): TGTGCCAGCAGCTTTCAGGGAGTCCGAACTGAAGCTTTCTTT.